These T cell receptor beta chains were read from a single sample in a study of early T cells in non-severe SARS-CoV-2 infection. MiXCR, run by TCRdb on the 5' RACE reads, gives a single entry per CDR3 protein. This table has roughly 41,000 distinct CDR3 sequences, roughly 5.9% appearing once. The sequenced material came from whole blood. The source of these receptors is an adult who was a healthcare worker with PCR-confirmed SARS-CoV-2 infection or an uninfected control (not recorded which). Both conserved end residues are part of each CDR3. D genes are given only for firm matches. Where a row states a size, it is once, few, many or the class of an expanded clone; other rows omit it.

d_call,clone_size,v_call,j_call,cdr3_nt,cdr3_aa
TRBD2,many,TRBV20-1,TRBJ2-5,TGCAGTGCTAGTCCCGGGGGGGAGACCCAGTACTTC,CSASPGGETQYF
TRBD1,-,TRBV3-1,TRBJ2-3,TGTGCCAGCAGCCAAGATTGGACAGGGGGAGTGGATACGCAGTATTTT,CASSQDWTGGVDTQYF
TRBD2,many,TRBV4-2,TRBJ2-1,TGTGCCAGCAGCTCCGGGACTAGCCAGTTCTTC,CASSSGTSQFF
-,many,TRBV10-3,TRBJ2-3,TGTGCCATCGGGAGCAGAGTGGAAGATACGCAGTATTTT,CAIGSRVEDTQYF
-,few,TRBV27,TRBJ2-1,TGTGCCAGCAGTTTATCGGCGGGACCTTACAATGAGCAGTTCTTC,CASSLSAGPYNEQFF
-,few,TRBV5-8,TRBJ2-2,TGTGCCAGCAGCGCCCGTGGGAGGGGGGAGCTGTTTTTT,CASSARGRGELFF
-,few,TRBV7-9,TRBJ2-2,TGTGCCAGCAGCGCGCGACAAAACACCGGGGAGCTGTTTTTT,CASSARQNTGELFF
-,many,TRBV6-2/TRBV6-3,TRBJ2-7,TGTGCCAGCAGTTACTCGTTTGGGGACGTCGAGCAGTACTTC,CASSYSFGDVEQYF
-,many,TRBV6-2/TRBV6-3,TRBJ2-6,TGTGCCAGCAGTTACTCGAGGGTGGACTCTGGGGCCAACGTCCTGACTTTC,CASSYSRVDSGANVLTF
-,-,TRBV12-3/TRBV12-4,TRBJ2-7,TGTGCCAGCAGTTTAAAAGACACGGGAATTTCCTACGAGCAGTACTTC,CASSLKDTGISYEQYF
-,-,TRBV7-2,TRBJ2-5,TGTGCCAGCAGGTTGGGGGGGACAAAAGAGACCCAGTACTTC,CASRLGGTKETQYF
TRBD1,many,TRBV28,TRBJ2-7,TGTGCCAGCAGTTTAATAGGGGGCCTCTCCTACGAGCAGTACTTC,CASSLIGGLSYEQYF
-,-,TRBV6-2/TRBV6-3,TRBJ1-5,TGTGCCAGCAGTTACAACAGGGTTCAGCCCCAGCATTTT,CASSYNRVQPQHF
-,many,TRBV18,TRBJ1-2,TGTGCCAGCTCACAACAGCGGGGCATTCAGAACTATGGCTACACCTTC,CASSQQRGIQNYGYTF
-,few,TRBV7-2,TRBJ2-3,TGTGCCAGCAGCCCTTCGGGGCCGGGCACAGATACGCAGTATTTT,CASSPSGPGTDTQYF
-,few,TRBV20-1,TRBJ1-2,TGCAGTGCCCCCCCCGGGGGGAGGCACTATGGCTACACCTTC,CSAPPGGRHYGYTF
-,many,TRBV12-3/TRBV12-4,TRBJ2-2,TGTGCCAGCAGTTTCGACGCCGGGGAGCTGTTTTTT,CASSFDAGELFF
TRBD2,many,TRBV5-1,TRBJ2-3,TGCGCCGTCGGAGGCGGGGGATTCACAGATACGCAGTATTTT,CAVGGGGFTDTQYF
TRBD2,-,TRBV12-3/TRBV12-4,TRBJ2-5,TGTGCCAGCAGTTTTTCCGGCGGGAGGGCCTTTGAGACCCAGTACTTC,CASSFSGGRAFETQYF
-,many,TRBV7-9,TRBJ1-1,TGTGCCAGCAGCTTTGTCGAAGACACTGAAGCTTTCTTT,CASSFVEDTEAFF
-,few,TRBV5-1,TRBJ2-6,TGCGCCAGCAGCTTGGAAGACAACGTCCTGACTTTC,CASSLEDNVLTF
TRBD2,few,TRBV20-1,TRBJ2-7,TGCAGTGCTACCGGGACTAGCTACGAGCAGTACTTC,CSATGTSYEQYF
-,-,TRBV11-3,TRBJ1-4,TGTGCCAGCAGCTTAGACGGGGGCTTTGGGTCTAATGAAAAACTGTTTTTT,CASSLDGGFGSNEKLFF
-,many,TRBV9,TRBJ2-2,TGTGCCAGCAGCGTAGGCGGGGACGACACCGGGGAGCTGTTTTTT,CASSVGGDDTGELFF
TRBD2,many,TRBV20-1,TRBJ2-1,TGCAGTGCTAGACACTCCCTAGCGGGATACAATGAGCAGTTCTTC,CSARHSLAGYNEQFF
-,-,TRBV9,TRBJ1-1,TGTGCCAGCAGCTTCTCCGTACAATTGAACACTGAAGCTTTCTTT,CASSFSVQLNTEAFF
TRBD1,few,TRBV5-4,TRBJ1-4,TGTGCCAGCAGCTTGGATGGACAGGGGGCGCATGATGAAAAACTGTTTTTT,CASSLDGQGAHDEKLFF